A selection of T cell receptor beta chains follows, all from one sample in a study of regulatory T cells in long-lasting Graves disease. Using its own MiXCR run on the multiplex PCR reads, TCRdb lists one record per CDR3 protein. The sample has hundreds of thousands of distinct CDR3 sequences, roughly a fifth seen once; the top ten hold about 29%. Sequenced here: peripheral blood mononuclear cells (PBMCs), sampled when the disease was refractory, from a patient treated with antithyroid drugs. These receptors all stem from a female donor with Graves disease. CDR3s include the opening cysteine and the closing phenylalanine or tryptophan. D genes are given only for firm matches. Where a row states a size, it is once, few, many or the class of an expanded clone; other rows omit it.

D	J	V	size	DNA	CDR3
.	TRBJ2-3	TRBV4-1	.	TGCGCCAGCAGCCAGGGAGTAGCGTTAAGCACAGATACGCAGTATTTT	CASSQGVALSTDTQYF
.	TRBJ2-1	TRBV28	many	TGTGCCAGCAGGCCATCAGGGGTTTCCTACAATGAGCAGTTCTTC	CASRPSGVSYNEQFF
TRBD2	TRBJ2-2	TRBV6-1	.	TGTGCCAGCAGCCCCGGCATACACGGGAGGGGTCGAAAAACTACGAACACCGGGGAGCTGTTTTTT	CASSPGIHGRGRKTTNTGELFF
.	TRBJ1-1	TRBV28	many	TGTGCCAGCAGTCCCCTGGGCACTGAAGCTTTCTTT	CASSPLGTEAFF
.	TRBJ1-2	TRBV5-1	few	TGCGCCAGCAGCTTGGAGGGGGGGAACTACTATGGCTACACCTTC	CASSLEGGNYYGYTF
TRBD1	TRBJ2-4	TRBV6-1	few	TGTGCCAGCAGACCGACAGGGACCCGAGCCAAAAACATTCAGTACTTC	CASRPTGTRAKNIQYF
TRBD1	TRBJ2-5	TRBV5-1	.	TGCGCCAGCAGCTCGGACAGGGGGCAGGAGACCCAGTACTTC	CASSSDRGQETQYF
TRBD2	TRBJ2-7	TRBV27	many	TGTGCCAGCAGTCCGACTAGCGGGAACTACGAGCAGTACTTC	CASSPTSGNYEQYF
.	TRBJ1-4	TRBV6-1	many	TGTGCCAGCAGTGACCGCTCGAGGGATAATGAAAAACTGTTTTTT	CASSDRSRDNEKLFF
.	TRBJ2-5	TRBV4-1	.	TGCGCCAGCAGCCAAGTTCGGGAGACCCGGTACTTC	CASSQVRETRYF
.	TRBJ2-7	TRBV7-9	few	TGTGCCAGCAGCTCCCCAGGGAAAGGTTACGAGCAGTACTTC	CASSSPGKGYEQYF
.	TRBJ1-2	TRBV4-3	.	TGCGCCAGCAGCCAAGTGGTGTTGGGGACCATAGATGGCTACACCTTC	CASSQVVLGTIDGYTF
.	TRBJ2-6	TRBV10-3	.	TGTGCCATCAGTGACCCCCGGGACCCGGTCAAAGGCCTGACTTTC	CAISDPRDPVKGLTF
TRBD2	TRBJ2-1	TRBV6-1	many	TGTGCCAGCACCGACAGAGCGGGGGGCTACAATGAGCAGTTCTTC	CASTDRAGGYNEQFF
.	TRBJ1-2	TRBV12-3/TRBV12-4	many	TGTGCCAGCCACCGGGGTTATGGCTACACCTTC	CASHRGYGYTF
TRBD1	TRBJ1-4	TRBV6-5	many	TGTGCCAGCAGTTTAGGGACAGGGGATGAAAAACTGTTTTTT	CASSLGTGDEKLFF
.	TRBJ1-1	TRBV2	many	TGTGCCAGCAGTGGGAGCCCCATAGGGAACACTGAAGCTTTCTTT	CASSGSPIGNTEAFF
.	TRBJ2-7	TRBV6-1	few	TGTGCCAGCATACGTCAGGGGTATAACGAGCAGTACTTC	CASIRQGYNEQYF
TRBD1	TRBJ2-5	TRBV20-1	many	TGCAGTGCTGTGCGACAGGGAGTCGAGACCCAGTACTTC	CSAVRQGVETQYF
.	TRBJ1-4	TRBV5-1	.	TGCGCCAGCAGCTTGAAGGGGGCAACTAATGAAAAACTGTTTTTT	CASSLKGATNEKLFF
.	TRBJ1-6	TRBV5-1	few	TGCGCCAGCAGCTTTAACAAGAATTCACCCCTCCACTTT	CASSFNKNSPLHF
.	TRBJ2-5	TRBV30	few	TGTGCCTGGAGTGTAAATCAAGTAGTAGAGACCCAGTACTTC	CAWSVNQVVETQYF
TRBD1	TRBJ1-5	TRBV20-1	many	TGCAGTGCTTCGACAGGGGATATCAGACCCCAGCATTTT	CSASTGDIRPQHF
.	TRBJ2-1	TRBV20-1	.	TGCAGTGCTAGAGGAGAGAGGAATGAGCAGTTCTTC	CSARGERNEQFF
TRBD2	TRBJ2-2	TRBV10-3	.	TGTGCCATCAGCCCCGGGACTAGCGGCGGGGAGCTGTTTTTT	CAISPGTSGGELFF
.	TRBJ1-1	TRBV7-8	.	TGCGCCAGCAGCCCACACCCGGACACAATGAACACTGAAGCTTCCTTT	CASSPHPDTMNTEASF
.	TRBJ1-1	TRBV7-2	few	TGTGCCAGCAGCCGAGGACAGCCGAACACTGAAGCTTTCTTT	CASSRGQPNTEAFF
.	TRBJ2-7	TRBV30	.	TGTGCCTGGATGGACTGGGGAAGGGGGGGAGACGAGCAGTACTTC	CAWMDWGRGGDEQYF
.	TRBJ1-1	TRBV15	many	TGTGCCACCAGCAGAGCCAGGGGCACTGAAGCTTTCTTT	CATSRARGTEAFF
.	TRBJ2-7	TRBV29-1	.	TGCAGCGTTACCAGGACCGGCTTCGAGCAGTACTTC	CSVTRTGFEQYF
TRBD2	TRBJ2-5	TRBV2	many	TGTGCCAGCTGCGGGGGGCGTGGAGAGACCCAGTACTTC	CASCGGRGETQYF
TRBD2	TRBJ2-7	TRBV7-9	few	TGTGCCAGCAGCTCTGGACTAGCGGGGGGGCGTGAGCAGTACTTC	CASSSGLAGGREQYF
.	TRBJ1-1	TRBV10-3	.	TGTGCCATCAGTGAAAAGAACACTGAAGCTTTCTTT	CAISEKNTEAFF
.	TRBJ2-4	TRBV6-1	.	TGTGCCAGCTCACCACCGCCCGTGCTTTTAGGGGGGAGGAGGAACATTCAGTACTTC	CASSPPPVLLGGRRNIQYF
.	TRBJ1-4	TRBV9	few	TGTGCCAGCAGCGTAGCCTCAGGGCTGGCTAATGAAAAACTGTTTTTT	CASSVASGLANEKLFF
.	TRBJ1-1	TRBV19	.	TGTGCCAGTAGTATATATTGGGAATCGGGAGCTCTCTTT	CASSIYWESGALF
.	TRBJ1-5	TRBV30	many	TGTGCCTGGAGTGTACAGGGCGATCAGCCCCAGCATTTT	CAWSVQGDQPQHF
.	TRBJ2-2	TRBV11-2	many	TGTGCCAGCAGCTCACAGGGTACCACCGGGGAGCTGTTTTTT	CASSSQGTTGELFF